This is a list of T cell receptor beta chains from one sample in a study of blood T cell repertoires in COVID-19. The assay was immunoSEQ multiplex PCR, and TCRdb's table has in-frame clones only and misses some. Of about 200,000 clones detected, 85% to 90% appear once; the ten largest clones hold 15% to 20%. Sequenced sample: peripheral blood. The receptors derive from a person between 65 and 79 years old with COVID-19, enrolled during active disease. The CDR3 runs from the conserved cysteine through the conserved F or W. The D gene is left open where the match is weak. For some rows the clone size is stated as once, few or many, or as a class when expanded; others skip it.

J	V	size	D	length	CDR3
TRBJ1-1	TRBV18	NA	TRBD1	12	CASSPGQGEAFF
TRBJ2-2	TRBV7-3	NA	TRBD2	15	CASSSSGSVAGELFF
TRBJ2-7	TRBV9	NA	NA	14	CASSVAQYSYEQYF
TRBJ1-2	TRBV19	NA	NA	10	CASGTYGYTF
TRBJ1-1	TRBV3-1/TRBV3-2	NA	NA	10	CPVPNTEAFF
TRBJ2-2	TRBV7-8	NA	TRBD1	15	CASSLRTGGTGELFF
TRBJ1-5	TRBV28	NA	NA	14	CASSFEALNQPQHF
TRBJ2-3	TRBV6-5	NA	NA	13	CASSLGPRDTQYF
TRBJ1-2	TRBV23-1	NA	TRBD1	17	CASSQHRRGQSNYGYTF
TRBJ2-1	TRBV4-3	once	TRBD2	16	CASSQRTSGRSAEQFF
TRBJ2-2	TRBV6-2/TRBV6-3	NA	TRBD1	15	CASSRRQGNTGELFF
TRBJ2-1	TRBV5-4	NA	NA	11	CASSSDSEQFF
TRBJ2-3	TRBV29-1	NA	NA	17	CSVGTPTLSGRTDTQYF
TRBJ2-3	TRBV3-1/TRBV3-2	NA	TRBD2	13	CASSQTSKTTQYF
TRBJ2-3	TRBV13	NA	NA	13	CASSLAGKSTQYF
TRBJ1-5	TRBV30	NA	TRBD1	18	CAWSRDSLPFYSNQPQHF
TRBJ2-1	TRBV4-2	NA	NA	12	CASSPDRHEQFF
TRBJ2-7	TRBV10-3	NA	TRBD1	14	CATQPGQGGSEQYF
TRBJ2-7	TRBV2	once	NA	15	CASSEVSGVGGEQYF
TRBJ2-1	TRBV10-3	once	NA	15	CAISESAGTVGGQFF
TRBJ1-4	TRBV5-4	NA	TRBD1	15	CASSLRTGENEKLFF
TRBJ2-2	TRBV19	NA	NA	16	CASSIDRFANTGELFF
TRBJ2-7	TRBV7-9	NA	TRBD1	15	CASSLGTGEVLEQYF
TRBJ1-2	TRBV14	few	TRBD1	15	CASSHGTGAFYGYTF
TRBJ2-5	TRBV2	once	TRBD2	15	CASRVERGGRETQYF
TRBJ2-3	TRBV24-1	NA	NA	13	CATSVSTLGVQYF
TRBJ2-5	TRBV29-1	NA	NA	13	CSGQGTFQETQYF
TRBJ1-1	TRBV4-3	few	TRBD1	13	CASSQTGHTEAFF
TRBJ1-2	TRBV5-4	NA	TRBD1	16	CASSLGPSPGGKGYTF
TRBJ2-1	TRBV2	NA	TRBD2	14	CASSAGRTGGPGFF
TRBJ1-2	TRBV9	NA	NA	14	CASSVDTGLYGYTF
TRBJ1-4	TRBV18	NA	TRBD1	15	CASSSPEGAGEKLFF
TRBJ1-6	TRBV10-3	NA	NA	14	CAISADSHNSPLHF
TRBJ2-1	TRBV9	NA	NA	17	CASSVAPEHPTDNEQFF
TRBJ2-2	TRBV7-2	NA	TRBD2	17	CASSLGSLAGTTGELFF
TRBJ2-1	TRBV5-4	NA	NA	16	CASSPEVGSGGNEQFF
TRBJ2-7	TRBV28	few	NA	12	CASEATHYEQYF
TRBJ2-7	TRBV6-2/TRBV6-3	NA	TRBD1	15	CASSRMGQGAYEQYF
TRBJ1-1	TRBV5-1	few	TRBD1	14	CASSRTGGNTEAFF
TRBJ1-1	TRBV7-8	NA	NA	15	CASSLALRAGAEAFF
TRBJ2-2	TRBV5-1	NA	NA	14	CASSPAGYAGELFF
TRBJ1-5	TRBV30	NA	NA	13	CAWSPGLEQPQHF
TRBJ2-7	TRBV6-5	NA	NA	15	CASSGWSRGYREQYF
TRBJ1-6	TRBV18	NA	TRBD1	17	CASSPIQQGRTNSPLHF
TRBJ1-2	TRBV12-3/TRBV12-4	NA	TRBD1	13	CASSPWTGYGYTF
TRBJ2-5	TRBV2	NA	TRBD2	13	CAFKLAAGETQYF
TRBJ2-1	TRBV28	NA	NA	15	CASSRTPSSYNEQFF
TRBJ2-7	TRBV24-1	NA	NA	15	CATSDRTKDSHEQYF